This TCR beta chain was recovered during a study of T cell responses to AZD1222 COVID-19 vaccine. This CDR3 has 14 residues. The ends lost 2 bases at V and 4 bases at J; junction bases unmatched: 3. Germline-derived CDR1 and CDR2 are SGHRS and YFSETQ. Sequenced by immunoSEQ multiplex PCR; TCRdb stores in-frame clones only, minus some. This table holds over 90,000 clones, around nine tenths found once. This sample comprised peripheral blood, obtained 28 days after the second AZD1222 dose. The J gene is TRBJ2-5, the V gene TRBV5-1; 9 bases fit TRBD1. The sequence was obtained from an adult who received the AZD1222 COVID-19 vaccine. The CDR3 spells CASSFTGGVETQYF. CDR3 coding DNA: TGCGCCAGCAGCTTCACAGGGGGCGTAGAGACCCAGTACTTC.